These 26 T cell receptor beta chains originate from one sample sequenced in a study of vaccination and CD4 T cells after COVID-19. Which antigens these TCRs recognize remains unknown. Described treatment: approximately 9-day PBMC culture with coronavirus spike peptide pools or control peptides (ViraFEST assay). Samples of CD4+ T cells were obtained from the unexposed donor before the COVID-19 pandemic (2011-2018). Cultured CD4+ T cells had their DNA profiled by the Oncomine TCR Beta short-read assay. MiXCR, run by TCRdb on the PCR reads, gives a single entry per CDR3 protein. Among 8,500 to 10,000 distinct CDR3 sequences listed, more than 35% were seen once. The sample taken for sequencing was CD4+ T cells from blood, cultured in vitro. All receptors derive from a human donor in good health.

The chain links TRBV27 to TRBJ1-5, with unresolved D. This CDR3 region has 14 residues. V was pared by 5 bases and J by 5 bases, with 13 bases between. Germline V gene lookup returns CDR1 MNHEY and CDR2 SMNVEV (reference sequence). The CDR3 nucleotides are TGTGCCAGCAGTGTCAGGCCTAGGGATCAGCCCCAGCATTTT. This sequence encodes CASSVRPRDQPQHF.

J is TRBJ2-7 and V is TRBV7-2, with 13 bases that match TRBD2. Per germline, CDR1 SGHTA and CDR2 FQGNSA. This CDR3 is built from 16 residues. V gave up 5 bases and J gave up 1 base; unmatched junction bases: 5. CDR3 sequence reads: CASSTRLAGGSYEQYF. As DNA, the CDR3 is TGTGCCAGCAGCACAAGACTAGCGGGAGGTTCCTACGAGCAGTACTTC.

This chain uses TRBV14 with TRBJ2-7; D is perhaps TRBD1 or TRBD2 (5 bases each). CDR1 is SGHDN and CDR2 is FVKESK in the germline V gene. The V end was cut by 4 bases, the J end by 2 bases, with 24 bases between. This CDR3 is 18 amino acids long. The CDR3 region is CASSPRKAGAGNPYEQYF. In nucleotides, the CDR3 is TGTGCCAGCAGCCCAAGAAAGGCCGGGGCAGGGAACCCCTACGAGCAGTACTTC.

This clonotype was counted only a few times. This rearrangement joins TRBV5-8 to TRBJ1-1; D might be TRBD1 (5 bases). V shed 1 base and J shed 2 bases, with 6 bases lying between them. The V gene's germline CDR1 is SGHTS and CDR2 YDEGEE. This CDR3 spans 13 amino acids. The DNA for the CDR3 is TGTGCCAGCAGCTTGCAGGGCAACACTGAAGCTTTCTTT. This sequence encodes CASSLQGNTEAFF.

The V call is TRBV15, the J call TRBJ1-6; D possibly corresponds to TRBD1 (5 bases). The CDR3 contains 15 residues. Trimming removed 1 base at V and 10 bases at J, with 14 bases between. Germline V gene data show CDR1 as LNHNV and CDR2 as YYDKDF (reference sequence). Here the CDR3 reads CATSRVKGPGSPLHF. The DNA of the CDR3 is TGTGCCACCAGCAGAGTCAAGGGGCCAGGATCACCCCTCCACTTT.

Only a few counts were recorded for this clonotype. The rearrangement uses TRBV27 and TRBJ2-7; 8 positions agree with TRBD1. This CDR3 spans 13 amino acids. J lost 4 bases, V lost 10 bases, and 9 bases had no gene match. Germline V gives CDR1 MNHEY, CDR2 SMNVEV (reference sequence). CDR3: CATTTGDGYEQYF. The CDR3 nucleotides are TGTGCCACCACGACAGGGGATGGATACGAGCAGTACTTC.

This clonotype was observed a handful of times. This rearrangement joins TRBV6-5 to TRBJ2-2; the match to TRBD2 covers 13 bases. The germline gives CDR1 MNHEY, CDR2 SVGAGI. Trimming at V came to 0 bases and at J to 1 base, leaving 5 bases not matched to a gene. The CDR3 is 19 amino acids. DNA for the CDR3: TGTGCCAGCAGTTACTCAGGGACTAGCGGGATTATGAACACCGGGGAGCTGTTTTTT. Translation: CASSYSGTSGIMNTGELFF.

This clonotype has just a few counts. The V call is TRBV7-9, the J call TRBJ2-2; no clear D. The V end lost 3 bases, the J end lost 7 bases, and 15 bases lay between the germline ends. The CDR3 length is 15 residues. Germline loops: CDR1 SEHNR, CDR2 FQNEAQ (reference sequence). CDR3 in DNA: TGTGCCAGCAGCTTCCTAGTTAGGCCGGACGGGGAGCTGTTTTTT. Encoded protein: CASSFLVRPDGELFF.

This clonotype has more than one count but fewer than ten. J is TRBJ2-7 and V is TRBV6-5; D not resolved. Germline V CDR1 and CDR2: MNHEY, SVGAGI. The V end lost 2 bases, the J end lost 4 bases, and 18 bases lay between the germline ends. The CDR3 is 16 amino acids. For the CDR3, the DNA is TGTGCCAGCAGTTACCCGCTGGGCGGAAGAATTTACGAGCAGTACTTC. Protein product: CASSYPLGGRIYEQYF.

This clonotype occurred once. In DNA, the CDR3 is TGCGCCAGCAGCTTGGACGGGGGACAGGGGGCAAAGGGAAACACTGAAGCTTTCTTT. It yields the protein CASSLDGGQGAKGNTEAFF. V gene TRBV5-1 combines with J gene TRBJ1-1, with TRBD1 identical over 12 bases. V lost 0 bases to trimming and J lost 2 bases; unmatched junction nucleotides: 11. Germline V lookup: CDR1 SGHRS, CDR2 YFSETQ. The CDR3 totals 19 residues.

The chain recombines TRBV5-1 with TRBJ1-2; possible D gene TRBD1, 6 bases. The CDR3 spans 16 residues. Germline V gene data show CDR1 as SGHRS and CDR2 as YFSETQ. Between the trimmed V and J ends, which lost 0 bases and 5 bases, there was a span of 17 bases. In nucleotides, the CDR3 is TGCGCCAGCAGCTTGGGGGCGGGCAGGGGCGCTTATGGCTACACCTTC. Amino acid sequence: CASSLGAGRGAYGYTF. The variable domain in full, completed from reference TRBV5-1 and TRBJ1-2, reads KAGVTQTPRYLIKTRGQQVTLSCSPISGHRSVSWYQQTPGQGLQFLFEYFSETQRNKGNFPGRFSGRQFSNSRSEMNVSTLELGDSALYLCASSLGAGRGAYGYTFGSGTRLTVV.

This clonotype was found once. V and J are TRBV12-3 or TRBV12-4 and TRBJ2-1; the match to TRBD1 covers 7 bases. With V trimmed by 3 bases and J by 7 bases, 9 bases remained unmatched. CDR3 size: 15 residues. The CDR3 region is CASSFGQVATNEQFF. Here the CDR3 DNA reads TGTGCCAGCAGTTTTGGACAGGTGGCTACGAATGAGCAGTTCTTC.

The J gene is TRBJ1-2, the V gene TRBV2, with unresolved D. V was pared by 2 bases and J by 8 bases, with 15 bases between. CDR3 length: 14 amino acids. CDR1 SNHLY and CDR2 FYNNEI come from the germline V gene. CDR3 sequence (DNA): TGTGCCAGCAGTGAATCCAGAGCAGTGGGCGGCTACACCTTC. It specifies CASSESRAVGGYTF.

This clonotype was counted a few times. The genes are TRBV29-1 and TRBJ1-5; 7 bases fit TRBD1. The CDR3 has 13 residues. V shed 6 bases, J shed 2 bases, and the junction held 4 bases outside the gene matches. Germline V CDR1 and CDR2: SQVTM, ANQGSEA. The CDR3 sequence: CSVRQGGNQPQHF. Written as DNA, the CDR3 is TGCAGCGTAAGACAGGGAGGCAATCAGCCCCAGCATTTT.

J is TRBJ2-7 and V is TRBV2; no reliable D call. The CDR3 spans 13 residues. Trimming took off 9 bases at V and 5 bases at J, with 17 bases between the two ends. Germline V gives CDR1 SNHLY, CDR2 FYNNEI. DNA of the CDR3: TGTGCCAGTGAGCTGTCCCTTGCAAACGAGCAGTACTTC. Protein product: CASELSLANEQYF.

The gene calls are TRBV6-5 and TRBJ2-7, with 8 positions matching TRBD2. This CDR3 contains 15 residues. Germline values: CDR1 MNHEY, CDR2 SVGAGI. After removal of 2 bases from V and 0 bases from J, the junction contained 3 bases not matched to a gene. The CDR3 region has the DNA TGTGCCAGCAGTTACACTAGCGGAGGCTCCTACGAGCAGTACTTC. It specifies CASSYTSGGSYEQYF.

The chain's CDR3 is CAREFRGGESSTDTQYF. In DNA form, the CDR3 reads TGTGCCAGAGAATTCAGGGGGGGGGAATCTAGCACAGATACGCAGTATTTT. The chain is built from TRBV2 and TRBJ2-3; either TRBD1 or TRBD2 may supply D (7 bases each). The CDR3 consists of 17 residues. Germline loops: CDR1 SNHLY, CDR2 FYNNEI. V dropped 9 bases and J dropped 0 bases, with 22 bases sitting between them.

CDR3 amino acids: CASSTGAGGGDTQYF. CDR3 nucleotide sequence: TGTGCCAGTAGTACGGGAGCGGGGGGGGGAGATACGCAGTATTTT. The chain joins TRBV19 to TRBJ2-3, with TRBD2 matching 10 bases. The germline V gene encodes CDR1 LNHDA and CDR2 SQIVND (reference sequence). V was clipped by 4 bases and J by 5 bases; unmatched bases: 6. The CDR3 sequence is 15 residues long.

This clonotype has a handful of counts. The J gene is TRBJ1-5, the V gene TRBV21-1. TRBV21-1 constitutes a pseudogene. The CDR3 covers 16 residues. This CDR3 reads CASSKIYLRSNQPQHF. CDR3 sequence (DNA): TGTGCCAGCAGCAAAATTTACCTACGGAGCAATCAGCCCCAGCATTTT.

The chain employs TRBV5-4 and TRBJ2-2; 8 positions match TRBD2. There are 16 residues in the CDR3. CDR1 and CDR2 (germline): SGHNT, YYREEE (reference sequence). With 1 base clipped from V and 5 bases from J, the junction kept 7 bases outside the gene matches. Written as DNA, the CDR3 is TGTGCCAGCAGCTTGATTGCGGGAGGCGGGACCGGGGAGCTGTTTTTT. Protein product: CASSLIAGGGTGELFF.

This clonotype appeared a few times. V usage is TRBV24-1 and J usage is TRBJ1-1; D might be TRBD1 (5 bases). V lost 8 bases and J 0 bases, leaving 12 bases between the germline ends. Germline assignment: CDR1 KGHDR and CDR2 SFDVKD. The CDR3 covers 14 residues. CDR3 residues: CATKGGVMNTEAFF. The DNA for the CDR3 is TGTGCCACCAAAGGAGGGGTCATGAACACTGAAGCTTTCTTT.

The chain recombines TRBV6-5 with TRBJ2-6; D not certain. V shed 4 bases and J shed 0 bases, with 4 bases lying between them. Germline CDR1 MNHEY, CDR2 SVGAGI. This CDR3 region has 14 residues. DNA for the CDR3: TGTGCCAGCAGTTTCACCTCTGGGGCCAACGTCCTGACTTTC. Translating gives CASSFTSGANVLTF.

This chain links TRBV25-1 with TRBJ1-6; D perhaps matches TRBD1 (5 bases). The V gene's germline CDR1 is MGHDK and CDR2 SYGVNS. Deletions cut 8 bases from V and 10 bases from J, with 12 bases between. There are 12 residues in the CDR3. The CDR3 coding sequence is TGTGCCAGCGGGCAAAAGGGGTCACCCCTCCACTTT. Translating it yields CASGQKGSPLHF.

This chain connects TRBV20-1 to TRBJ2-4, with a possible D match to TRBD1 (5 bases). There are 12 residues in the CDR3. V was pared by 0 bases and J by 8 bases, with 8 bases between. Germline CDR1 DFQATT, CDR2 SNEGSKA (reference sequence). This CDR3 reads CSARDRVDIQYF. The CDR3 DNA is TGCAGTGCTAGAGACAGGGTGGACATTCAGTACTTC.

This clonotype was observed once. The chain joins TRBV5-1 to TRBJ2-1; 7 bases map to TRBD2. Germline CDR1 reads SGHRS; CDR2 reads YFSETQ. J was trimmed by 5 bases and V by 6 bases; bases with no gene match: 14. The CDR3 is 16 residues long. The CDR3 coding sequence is TGCGCCAGCAACGAATATGAGCGGGGTGGGGACAATGAGCAGTTCTTC. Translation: CASNEYERGGDNEQFF. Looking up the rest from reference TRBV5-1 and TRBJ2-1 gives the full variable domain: KAGVTQTPRYLIKTRGQQVTLSCSPISGHRSVSWYQQTPGQGLQFLFEYFSETQRNKGNFPGRFSGRQFSNSRSEMNVSTLELGDSALYLCASNEYERGGDNEQFFGPGTRLTVL.

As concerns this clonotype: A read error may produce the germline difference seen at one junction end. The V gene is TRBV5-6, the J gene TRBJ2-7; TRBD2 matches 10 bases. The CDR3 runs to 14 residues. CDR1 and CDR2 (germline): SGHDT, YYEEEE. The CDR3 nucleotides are TGTGCCAGCAGCTTGGGGCCAGGACTGCCTAGCGGGGGATTC. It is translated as CASSLGPGLPSGGF.